The TCR beta chain under discussion was sequenced for a study of T cells after yellow fever vaccination. This clonotype was picked up many times. Antigen specificity is unknown. The 5'RACE template-switching step produced TCR cDNA and added a universal primer site and UMIs. TCRdb passed the 5' RACE reads through MiXCR, listing each CDR3 protein once. The top ten hold under 0.95% of the sample, which has under 150,000 distinct CDR3 sequences, approximately 7.7% seen once. Whole-study findings and limits: Although the secondary response was weaker, it peaked faster, at day 5 versus 15. Few clonotypes appeared in both CD4 and CD8 compartments.

Germline loops: CDR1 SGHDT, CDR2 YYEEEE. The CDR3 covers 17 residues. V was pared by 3 bases and J by 0 bases, with 2 bases of the junction left unmatched. The specimen comprised CD4+ T cells sorted from PBMCs, sampled 5 days after the yellow fever booster vaccination. This clonotype originated in a young man who received the YFV17D yellow fever vaccine. V gene TRBV5-6 combines with J gene TRBJ2-6; 11 bases match TRBD1. The CDR3 loop is CASSWTGGTSGANVLTF. For the CDR3, the DNA is TGTGCCAGCAGCTGGACAGGGGGCACCTCTGGGGCCAACGTCCTGACTTTC.